This is a list of T cell receptor beta chains from one sample in a study of CD8 T cells in Susac syndrome. TCRdb ran MiXCR on the immunoSEQ multiplex PCR reads and lists one entry per CDR3 protein. The data hold approximately 150,000 distinct CDR3 sequences, with approximately 90% observed a single time. The sequenced material came from CD4+ T cells from PBMCs. These receptor sequences come from a human donor in good health. CDR3s include the opening cysteine and the closing phenylalanine or tryptophan. A D gene is named only where the DNA matches it firmly. Clone sizes are given selectively: once, few, many, or a class where the clone is expanded.

CDR3 protein	CDR3 DNA	J gene	V gene	clone size	D gene
CSARRQAQGETQYF	TGCAGTGCTAGACGGCAGGCCCAGGGGGAGACCCAGTACTTC	TRBJ2-5	TRBV20-1	-	-
CSVVGAGNNQPQHF	TGCAGCGTTGTAGGGGCAGGGAATAATCAGCCCCAGCATTTT	TRBJ1-5	TRBV29-1	-	-
CSVSPGPDTQYF	TGCAGCGTGTCCCCGGGTCCAGATACGCAGTATTTT	TRBJ2-3	TRBV29-1	-	-
CASSFIETFADTQYF	TGTGCCAGCAGTTTTATCGAGACTTTCGCCGATACGCAGTATTTT	TRBJ2-3	TRBV12-3/TRBV12-4	-	-
CASFPSGGELFF	TGTGCCAGCTTTCCGTCCGGCGGGGAGCTGTTTTTT	TRBJ2-2	TRBV18	-	-
CSGRQGKGDEQFF	TGCAGTGGTAGGCAGGGAAAGGGCGATGAGCAGTTCTTC	TRBJ2-1	TRBV20-1	-	-
CSARGRGRPGEQYF	TGCAGTGCTAGGGGCAGGGGGCGCCCGGGGGAGCAGTACTTC	TRBJ2-7	TRBV20-1	-	TRBD1
CASSVGEPGELFF	TGTGCCAGCAGCGTAGGGGAGCCCGGGGAGCTGTTTTTT	TRBJ2-2	TRBV9	-	-
CASSPRDQGSPLHF	TGTGCCAGCTCACCACGGGACCAGGGTTCACCCCTCCACTTT	TRBJ1-6	TRBV18	-	-
CASSSDRGNGYTF	TGTGCCAGCAGTTCGGACAGGGGAAATGGCTACACCTTC	TRBJ1-2	TRBV27	-	TRBD1
CASSSRLAADTQYF	TGTGCCAGCAGCTCACGGCTAGCAGCAGATACGCAGTATTTT	TRBJ2-3	TRBV5-6	-	-
CATSDANYGYTF	TGTGCCACCAGTGATGCTAACTATGGCTACACCTTC	TRBJ1-2	TRBV24-1	-	-
CASSLGLAGGPKQYF	TGCGCCAGCAGCCTAGGACTAGCGGGAGGGCCTAAGCAGTACTTC	TRBJ2-7	TRBV5-1	few	TRBD2
CASSVGGLEVSEQYF	TGTGCCAGCAGCGTAGGTGGACTAGAGGTCTCCGAGCAGTACTTC	TRBJ2-7	TRBV9	-	TRBD2
CASSSLRGRDTQYF	TGTGCCAGCAGCTCACTTAGAGGCCGGGATACGCAGTATTTT	TRBJ2-3	TRBV11-2	-	-
CSARGPGGGVGQPQHF	TGCAGTGCTAGAGGCCCCGGAGGGGGCGTTGGTCAGCCCCAGCATTTT	TRBJ1-5	TRBV20-1	-	TRBD1
CASSHSGLGRGELFF	TGTGCCAGCAGCCACTCCGGGCTTGGGCGCGGGGAGCTGTTTTTT	TRBJ2-2	TRBV6-6	-	-
CASSAGGGSTDTQYF	TGTGCCAGCAGCGCCGGCGGGGGGAGCACAGATACGCAGTATTTT	TRBJ2-3	TRBV5-4	-	TRBD2
CASDRFSENTIYF	TGTGCCAGTGACAGGTTCTCTGAAAACACCATATATTTT	TRBJ1-3	TRBV2	-	-
CASSPRRTGTGYTF	TGTGCCAGTAGTCCCCGACGGACAGGGACTGGCTACACCTTC	TRBJ1-2	TRBV19	-	TRBD1
CASSQVADRDIQYF	TGTGCCAGCAGCCAAGTGGCGGACAGAGACATTCAGTACTTC	TRBJ2-4	TRBV4-2	-	-
CASRGMSTAFPYF	TGTGCCAGCAGGGGAATGTCGACAGCCTTCCCGTATTTT	TRBJ2-3	TRBV6-1	-	-
CASSFLYEQYF	TGTGCCAGCAGCTTTTTGTACGAGCAGTACTTC	TRBJ2-7	TRBV14	few	-
CASSDDDSNSLNNSPLHF	TGTGCCAGCAGTGACGACGACAGTAACTCGTTGAATAATTCACCCCTCCACTTT	TRBJ1-6	TRBV6-4	once	-
CASRGWNEQFF	TGTGCCAGCCGGGGTTGGAATGAGCAGTTCTTC	TRBJ2-1	TRBV7-9	-	-
CASSLGLSTDTQYF	TGTGCCAGCAGCTTGGGTCTGTCCACAGATACGCAGTATTTT	TRBJ2-3	TRBV7-9	-	-
CSALRDSNQPQHF	TGCAGTGCTCTCCGGGACAGCAATCAGCCCCAGCATTTT	TRBJ1-5	TRBV20-1	-	-
CSAWEDTGELFF	TGCAGCGCTTGGGAAGACACCGGGGAGCTGTTTTTT	TRBJ2-2	TRBV29-1	-	-
CSAGLHAQETQYF	TGCAGTGCTGGACTCCATGCCCAAGAGACCCAGTACTTC	TRBJ2-5	TRBV20-1	-	-
CASRSTVNTEAFF	TGTGCCAGCAGATCCACAGTGAACACTGAAGCTTTCTTT	TRBJ1-1	TRBV6-2/TRBV6-3	-	-
CASSRNRGGNQPQHF	TGTGCCAGCAGTCGCAACAGGGGTGGCAATCAGCCCCAGCATTTT	TRBJ1-5	TRBV2	-	TRBD1
CASSLGAGTGYFIQYF	TGCGCCAGCAGCTTAGGAGCCGGGACAGGGTATTTCATTCAGTACTTC	TRBJ2-4	TRBV5-1	-	TRBD1
CASGGDQPQHF	TGTGCCAGCGGGGGGGATCAGCCCCAGCATTTT	TRBJ1-5	TRBV12-3/TRBV12-4	-	-
CASSSGLSGANVLTF	TGTGCCAGCAGCTCGGGACTGTCTGGGGCCAACGTCCTGACTTTC	TRBJ2-6	TRBV5-6	-	-
CASSQVAANTEAFF	TGTGCCAGCAGCCAAGTGGCGGCGAACACTGAAGCTTTCTTT	TRBJ1-1	TRBV3-1	-	-
CASSRTGDVEAFF	TGTGCCAGCAGCAGGACAGGGGACGTGGAAGCTTTCTTT	TRBJ1-1	TRBV7-8	-	TRBD1
CASNAGGEGYGYTF	TGTGCCAGTAACGCAGGGGGCGAGGGCTATGGCTACACCTTC	TRBJ1-2	TRBV19	-	TRBD1
CASGATQYF	TGTGCCAGTGGAGCTACGCAGTATTTT	TRBJ2-3	TRBV9	-	-
CASSRDINYGYTF	TGTGCCAGCTCCCGGGACATTAACTATGGCTACACCTTC	TRBJ1-2	TRBV2	-	-
CASSFRDRFNEQFF	TGTGCCAGCAGCTTCCGGGACAGGTTCAATGAGCAGTTCTTC	TRBJ2-1	TRBV7-8	-	TRBD1
CASVDSYSNQPQHF	TGTGCCAGCGTGGACAGTTATAGCAATCAGCCCCAGCATTTT	TRBJ1-5	TRBV2	-	-
CAWSNAVSIGNTIYF	TGTGCCTGGAGTAATGCAGTTTCAATTGGAAACACCATATATTTT	TRBJ1-3	TRBV30	-	-
CASSPLEGGSEAFF	TGTGCCAGCTCACCTCTGGAAGGGGGCTCTGAAGCTTTCTTT	TRBJ1-1	TRBV18	-	TRBD1
CSVGKTPNQPQHF	TGCAGCGTTGGAAAAACACCGAATCAGCCCCAGCATTTT	TRBJ1-5	TRBV29-1	-	-
CASSLQIQETQYF	TGTGCCAGCAGTTTACAGATCCAAGAGACCCAGTACTTC	TRBJ2-5	TRBV12-3/TRBV12-4	-	-
CSARGGKGNEKLFF	TGCAGTGCCCGCGGAGGGAAGGGGAATGAAAAACTGTTTTTT	TRBJ1-4	TRBV20-1	once	-
CASSIIPSTGINEQFF	TGTGCCAGCAGTATTATTCCCTCGACAGGCATCAATGAGCAGTTCTTC	TRBJ2-1	TRBV27	-	-
CASSSEQKNIQYF	TGTGCCAGCAGTTCTGAACAAAAAAACATTCAGTACTTC	TRBJ2-4	TRBV28	-	-
CATKTSGTTDTQYF	TGCGCCACCAAGACTAGCGGGACCACAGATACGCAGTATTTT	TRBJ2-3	TRBV5-1	-	TRBD2
CARTGGAGYQETQYF	TGTGCCCGGACGGGAGGAGCGGGGTACCAAGAGACCCAGTACTTC	TRBJ2-5	TRBV30	-	TRBD2
CASSYGRREQYF	TGTGCCAGCAGTTACGGGCGCAGGGAGCAGTACTTC	TRBJ2-7	TRBV6-2/TRBV6-3	-	-
CASSSDSMENTEAFF	TGTGCCAGCAGCTCGGACAGTATGGAGAACACTGAAGCTTTCTTT	TRBJ1-1	TRBV7-2	-	-
CASSLIGLATDTQYF	TGTGCCAGCAGTTTGATCGGACTAGCTACAGATACGCAGTATTTT	TRBJ2-3	TRBV28	-	TRBD2
CASSTRDRGGSPLHF	TGTGCCAGTAGTACCCGGGACAGGGGAGGTTCACCCCTCCACTTT	TRBJ1-6	TRBV19	-	TRBD1